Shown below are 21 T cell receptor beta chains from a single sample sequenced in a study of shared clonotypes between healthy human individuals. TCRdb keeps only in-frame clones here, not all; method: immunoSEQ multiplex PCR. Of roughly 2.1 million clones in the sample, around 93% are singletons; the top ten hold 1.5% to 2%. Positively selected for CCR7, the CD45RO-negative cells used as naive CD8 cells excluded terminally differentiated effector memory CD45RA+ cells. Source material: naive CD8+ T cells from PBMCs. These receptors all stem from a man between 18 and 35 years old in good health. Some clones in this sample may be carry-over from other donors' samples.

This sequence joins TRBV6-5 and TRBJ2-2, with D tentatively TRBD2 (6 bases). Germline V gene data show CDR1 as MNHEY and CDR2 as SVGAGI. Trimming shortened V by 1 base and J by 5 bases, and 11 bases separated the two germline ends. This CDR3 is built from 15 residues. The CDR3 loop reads CASSYYPGGTGELFF. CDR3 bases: TGTGCCAGCAGTTACTACCCCGGAGGGACCGGGGAGCTGTTTTTT.

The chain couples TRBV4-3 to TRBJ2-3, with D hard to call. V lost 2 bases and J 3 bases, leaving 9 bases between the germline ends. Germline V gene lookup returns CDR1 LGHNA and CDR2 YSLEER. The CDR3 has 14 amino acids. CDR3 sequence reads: CASSQTMRTDTQYF. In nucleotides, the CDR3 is TGCGCCAGCAGCCAAACCATGAGAACAGATACGCAGTATTTT.

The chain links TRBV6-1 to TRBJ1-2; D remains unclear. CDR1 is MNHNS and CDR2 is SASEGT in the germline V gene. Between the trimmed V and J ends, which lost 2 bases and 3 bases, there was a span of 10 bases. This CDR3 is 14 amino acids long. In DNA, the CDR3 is TGTGCCAGCAGTGAAAATCAGGCAGACTATGGCTACACCTTC. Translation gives CASSENQADYGYTF.

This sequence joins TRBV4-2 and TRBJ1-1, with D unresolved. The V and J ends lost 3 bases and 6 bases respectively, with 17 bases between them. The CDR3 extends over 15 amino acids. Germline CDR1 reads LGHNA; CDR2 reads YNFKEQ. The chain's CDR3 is CASSHSLNGEAEAFF. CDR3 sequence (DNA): TGTGCCAGCAGCCACTCCTTGAACGGGGAGGCTGAAGCTTTCTTT.

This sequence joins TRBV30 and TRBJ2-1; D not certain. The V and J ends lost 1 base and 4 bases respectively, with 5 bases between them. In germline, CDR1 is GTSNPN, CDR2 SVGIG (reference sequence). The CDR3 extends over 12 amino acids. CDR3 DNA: TGTGCCTGGAGTGCGAGTTACAATGAGCAGTTCTTC. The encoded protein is CAWSASYNEQFF.

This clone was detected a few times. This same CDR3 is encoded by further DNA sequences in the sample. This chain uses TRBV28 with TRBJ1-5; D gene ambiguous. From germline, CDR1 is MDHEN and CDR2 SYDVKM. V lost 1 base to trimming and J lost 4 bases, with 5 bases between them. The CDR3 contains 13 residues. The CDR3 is CASSLLSNQPQHF. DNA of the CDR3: TGTGCCAGCAGTTTATTATCGAATCAGCCCCAGCATTTT.

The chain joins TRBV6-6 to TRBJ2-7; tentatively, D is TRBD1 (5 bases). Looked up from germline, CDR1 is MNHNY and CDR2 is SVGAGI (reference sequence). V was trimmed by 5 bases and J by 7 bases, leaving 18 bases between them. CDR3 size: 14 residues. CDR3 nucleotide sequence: TGTGCCAGCAGTCCCCTAACACCGACAGCAGAGCAGTACTTC. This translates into CASSPLTPTAEQYF.

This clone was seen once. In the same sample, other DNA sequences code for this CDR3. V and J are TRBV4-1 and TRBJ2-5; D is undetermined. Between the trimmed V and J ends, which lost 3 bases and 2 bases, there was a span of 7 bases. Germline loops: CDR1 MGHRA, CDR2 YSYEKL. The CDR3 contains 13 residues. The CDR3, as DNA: TGCGCCAGCAGCCAGGGTTTACAAGAGACCCAGTACTTC. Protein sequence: CASSQGLQETQYF.

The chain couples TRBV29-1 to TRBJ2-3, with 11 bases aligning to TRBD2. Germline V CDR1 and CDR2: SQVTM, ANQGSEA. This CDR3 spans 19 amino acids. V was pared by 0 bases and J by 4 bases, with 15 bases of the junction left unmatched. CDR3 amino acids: CSVEDQGTSGIFHPDTQYF. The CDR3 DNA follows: TGCAGCGTTGAAGATCAAGGGACTAGCGGAATCTTTCATCCAGATACGCAGTATTTT.

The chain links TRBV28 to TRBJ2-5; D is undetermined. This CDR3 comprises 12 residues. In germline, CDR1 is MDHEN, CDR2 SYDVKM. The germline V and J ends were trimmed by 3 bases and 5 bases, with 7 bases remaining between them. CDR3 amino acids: CASSLEYETQYF. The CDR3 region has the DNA TGTGCCAGCAGTTTGGAATACGAGACCCAGTACTTC.

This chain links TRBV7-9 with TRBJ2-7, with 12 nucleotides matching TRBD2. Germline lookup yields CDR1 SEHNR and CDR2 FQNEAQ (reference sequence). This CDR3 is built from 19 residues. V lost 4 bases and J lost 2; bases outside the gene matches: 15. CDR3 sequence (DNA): TGTGCCAGCAGCTCGAATATCTACGGGACTAGCGGGCTGGCCTACGAGCAGTACTTC. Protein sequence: CASSSNIYGTSGLAYEQYF.

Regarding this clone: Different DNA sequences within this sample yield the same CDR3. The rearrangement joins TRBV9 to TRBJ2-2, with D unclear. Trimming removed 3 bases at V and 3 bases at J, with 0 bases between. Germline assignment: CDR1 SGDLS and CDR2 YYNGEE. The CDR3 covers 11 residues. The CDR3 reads CASSDTGELFF. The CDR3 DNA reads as TGTGCCAGCAGCGACACCGGGGAGCTGTTTTTT.

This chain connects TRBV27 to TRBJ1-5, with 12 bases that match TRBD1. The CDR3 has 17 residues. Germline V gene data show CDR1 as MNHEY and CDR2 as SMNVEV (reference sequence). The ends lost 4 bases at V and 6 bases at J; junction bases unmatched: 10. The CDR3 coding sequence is TGTGCCAGCAGTTCCAGTCCCGGGACAGGGGGCGGTCAGCCCCAGCATTTT. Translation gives CASSSSPGTGGGQPQHF.

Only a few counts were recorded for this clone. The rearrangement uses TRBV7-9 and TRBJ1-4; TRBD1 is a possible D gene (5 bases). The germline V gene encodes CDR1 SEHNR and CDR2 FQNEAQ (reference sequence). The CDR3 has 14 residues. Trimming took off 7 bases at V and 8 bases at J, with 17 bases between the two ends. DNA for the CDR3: TGTGCCAGCACCAAGGCACAGGACAAGGAAAAACTGTTTTTT. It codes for CASTKAQDKEKLFF. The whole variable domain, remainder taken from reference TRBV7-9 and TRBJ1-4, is DTGVSQNPRHKITKRGQNVTFRCDPISEHNRLYWYRQTLGQGPEFLTYFQNEAQLEKSRLLSDRFSAERPKGSFSTLEIQRTEQGDSAMYLCASTKAQDKEKLFFGSGTQLSVL.

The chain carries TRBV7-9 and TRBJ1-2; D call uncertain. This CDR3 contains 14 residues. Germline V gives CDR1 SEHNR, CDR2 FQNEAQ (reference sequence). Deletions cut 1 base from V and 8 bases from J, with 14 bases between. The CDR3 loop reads CASSLGASGSGYTF. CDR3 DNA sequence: TGTGCCAGCAGCTTAGGGGCCAGTGGGAGCGGCTACACCTTC.

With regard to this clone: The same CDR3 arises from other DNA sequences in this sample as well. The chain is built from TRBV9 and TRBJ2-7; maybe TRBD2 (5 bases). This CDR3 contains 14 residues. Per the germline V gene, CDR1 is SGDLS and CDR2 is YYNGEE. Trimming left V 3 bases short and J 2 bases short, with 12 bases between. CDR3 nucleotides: TGTGCCAGCAGCGCCGGACTGGGAACCTACGAGCAGTACTTC. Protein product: CASSAGLGTYEQYF.

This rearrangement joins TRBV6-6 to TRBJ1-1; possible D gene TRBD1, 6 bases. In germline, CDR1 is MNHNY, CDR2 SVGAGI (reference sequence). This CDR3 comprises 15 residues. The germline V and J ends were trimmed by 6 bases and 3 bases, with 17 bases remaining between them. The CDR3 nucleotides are TGTGCCAGCAGCCCCTACTTGGCAGGGGACACTGAAGCTTTCTTT. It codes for CASSPYLAGDTEAFF.

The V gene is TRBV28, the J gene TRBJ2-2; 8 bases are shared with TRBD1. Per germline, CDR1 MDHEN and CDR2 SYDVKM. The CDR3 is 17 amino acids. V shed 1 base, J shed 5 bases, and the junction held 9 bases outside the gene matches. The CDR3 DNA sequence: TGTGCCAGCAGTTTATTTTCAGGGGGCATGGGGACCGGGGAGCTGTTTTTT. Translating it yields CASSLFSGGMGTGELFF.

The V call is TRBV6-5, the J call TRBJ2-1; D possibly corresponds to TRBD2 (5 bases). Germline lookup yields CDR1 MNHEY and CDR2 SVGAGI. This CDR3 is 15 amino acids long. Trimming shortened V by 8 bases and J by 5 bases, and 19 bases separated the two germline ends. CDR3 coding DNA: TGTGCCAGCTCCCCCCGAAGGGAGTTAAACAATGAGCAGTTCTTC. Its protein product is CASSPRRELNNEQFF.

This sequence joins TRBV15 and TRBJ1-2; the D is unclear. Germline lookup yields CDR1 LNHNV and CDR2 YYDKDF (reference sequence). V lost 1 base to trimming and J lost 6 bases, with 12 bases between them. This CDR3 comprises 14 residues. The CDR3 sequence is CATSRVGGLDGYTF. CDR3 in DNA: TGTGCCACCAGCAGAGTAGGAGGGTTGGATGGCTACACCTTC.

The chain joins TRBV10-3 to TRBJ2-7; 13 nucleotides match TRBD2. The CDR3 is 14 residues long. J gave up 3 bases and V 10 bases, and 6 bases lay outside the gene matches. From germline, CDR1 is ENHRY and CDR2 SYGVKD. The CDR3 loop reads CATAGLAGYYEQYF. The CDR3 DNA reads TGTGCCACGGCGGGACTAGCGGGGTACTACGAGCAGTACTTC.